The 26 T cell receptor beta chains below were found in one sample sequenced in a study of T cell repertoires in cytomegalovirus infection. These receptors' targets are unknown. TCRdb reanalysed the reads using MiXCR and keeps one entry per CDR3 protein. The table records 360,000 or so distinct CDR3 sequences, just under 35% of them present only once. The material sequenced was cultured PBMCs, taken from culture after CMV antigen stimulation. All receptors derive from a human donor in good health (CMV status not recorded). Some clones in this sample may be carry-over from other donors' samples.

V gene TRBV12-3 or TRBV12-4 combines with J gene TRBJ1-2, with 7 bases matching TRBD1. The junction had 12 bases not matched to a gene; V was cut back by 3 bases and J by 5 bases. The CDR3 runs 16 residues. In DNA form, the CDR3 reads TGTGCCAGCAGTTTCCCCCCTGGGACAGCCGTTTATGGCTACACCTTC. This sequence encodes CASSFPPGTAVYGYTF.

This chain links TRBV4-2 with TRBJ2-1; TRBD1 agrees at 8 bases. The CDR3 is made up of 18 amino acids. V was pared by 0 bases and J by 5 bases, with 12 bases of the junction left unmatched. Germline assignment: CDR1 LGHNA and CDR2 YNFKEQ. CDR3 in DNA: TGTGCCAGCAGCCAAGATAGTAAGAGGACAGGGAGCAACAATGAGCAGTTCTTC. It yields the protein CASSQDSKRTGSNNEQFF.

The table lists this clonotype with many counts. The CDR3 region has the DNA TGTGCCAGCAGCCCATTACCGGGACAGGGGGAGTACTTC. It yields the protein CASSPLPGQGEYF. The J gene is TRBJ2-7, the V gene TRBV5-5, with 11 bases fitting TRBD1. The CDR3 is made up of 13 amino acids. Germline CDR1 and CDR2: SGHKS and YYEKEE (reference sequence). With V trimmed by 4 bases and J by 11 bases, 8 bases remained unmatched. The full variable domain, its missing parts supplied by reference TRBV5-5 and TRBJ2-7, is DAGVTQSPTHLIKTRGQQVTLRCSPISGHKSVSWYQQVLGQGPQFIFQYYEKEERGRGNFPDRFSARQFPNYSSELNVNALLLGDSALYLCASSPLPGQGEYFGPGTRLTVT.

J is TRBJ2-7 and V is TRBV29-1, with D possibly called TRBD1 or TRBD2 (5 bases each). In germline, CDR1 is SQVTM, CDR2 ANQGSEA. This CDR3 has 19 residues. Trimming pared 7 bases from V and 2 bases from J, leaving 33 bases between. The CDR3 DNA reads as TGCAGCGCTGGAGGCCCACAGGCGCGTCCGGGGAGTCACCCCTACGAGCAGTACTTC. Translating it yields CSAGGPQARPGSHPYEQYF.

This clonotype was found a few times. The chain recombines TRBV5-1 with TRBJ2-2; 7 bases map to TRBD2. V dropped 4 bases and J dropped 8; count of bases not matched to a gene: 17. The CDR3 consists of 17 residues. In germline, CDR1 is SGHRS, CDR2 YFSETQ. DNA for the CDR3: TGCGCCAGCAGCCCCGTCCCCTCTCTAGCGGCGACTGGGGAGCTGTTTTTT. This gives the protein CASSPVPSLAATGELFF. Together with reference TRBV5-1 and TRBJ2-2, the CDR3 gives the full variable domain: KAGVTQTPRYLIKTRGQQVTLSCSPISGHRSVSWYQQTPGQGLQFLFEYFSETQRNKGNFPGRFSGRQFSNSRSEMNVSTLELGDSALYLCASSPVPSLAATGELFFGEGSRLTVL.

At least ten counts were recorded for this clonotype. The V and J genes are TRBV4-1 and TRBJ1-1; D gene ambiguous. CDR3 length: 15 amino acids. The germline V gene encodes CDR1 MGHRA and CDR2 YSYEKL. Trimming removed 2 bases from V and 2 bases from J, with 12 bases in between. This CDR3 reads CASSQIGRRNTEAFF. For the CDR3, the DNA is TGCGCCAGCAGCCAAATCGGGCGAAGAAACACTGAAGCTTTCTTT.

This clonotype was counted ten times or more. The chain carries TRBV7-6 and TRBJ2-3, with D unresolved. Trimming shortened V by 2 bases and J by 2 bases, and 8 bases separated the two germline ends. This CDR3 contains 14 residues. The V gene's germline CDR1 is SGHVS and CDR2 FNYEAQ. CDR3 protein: CASSLFRHTDTQYF. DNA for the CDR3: TGTGCCAGCAGCTTATTCCGACACACAGATACGCAGTATTTT.

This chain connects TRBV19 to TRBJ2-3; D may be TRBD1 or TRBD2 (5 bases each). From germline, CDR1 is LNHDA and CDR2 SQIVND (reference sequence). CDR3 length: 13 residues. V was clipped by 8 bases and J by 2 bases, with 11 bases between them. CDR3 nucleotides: TGTGCCAGTGGGGGTCTCACCACAGATACGCAGTATTTT. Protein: CASGGLTTDTQYF. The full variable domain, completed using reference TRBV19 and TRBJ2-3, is DGGITQSPKYLFRKEGQNVTLSCEQNLNHDAMYWYRQDPGQGLRLIYYSQIVNDFQKGDIAEGYSVSREKKESFPLTVTSAQKNPTAFYLCASGGLTTDTQYFGPGTRLTVL.

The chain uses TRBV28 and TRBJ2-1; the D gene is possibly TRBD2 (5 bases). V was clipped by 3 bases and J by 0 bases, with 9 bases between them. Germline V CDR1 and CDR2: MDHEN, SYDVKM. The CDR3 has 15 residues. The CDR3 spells CASSFRGPSYNEQFF. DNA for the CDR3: TGTGCCAGCAGTTTCCGGGGTCCCTCCTACAATGAGCAGTTCTTC.

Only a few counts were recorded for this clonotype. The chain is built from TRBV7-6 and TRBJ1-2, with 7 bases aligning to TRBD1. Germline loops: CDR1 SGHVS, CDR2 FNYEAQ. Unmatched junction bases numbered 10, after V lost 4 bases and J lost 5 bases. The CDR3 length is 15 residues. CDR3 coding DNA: TGTGCCAGCAGCTCAATACAGGGGAGATGGTATGGCTACACCTTC. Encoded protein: CASSSIQGRWYGYTF.

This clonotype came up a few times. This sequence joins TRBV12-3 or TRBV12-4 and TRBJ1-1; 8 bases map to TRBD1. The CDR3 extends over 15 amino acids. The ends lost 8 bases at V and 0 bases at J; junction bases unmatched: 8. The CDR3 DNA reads TGTGCCAGCCGACAGGGGAACCCTATGAACACTGAAGCTTTCTTT. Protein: CASRQGNPMNTEAFF.

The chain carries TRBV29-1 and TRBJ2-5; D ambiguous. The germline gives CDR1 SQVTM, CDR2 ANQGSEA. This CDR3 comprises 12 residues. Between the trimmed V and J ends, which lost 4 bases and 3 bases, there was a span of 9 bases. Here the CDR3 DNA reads TGCAGCGTTGGTGGGCTAGAAGAGACCCAGTACTTC. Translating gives CSVGGLEETQYF.

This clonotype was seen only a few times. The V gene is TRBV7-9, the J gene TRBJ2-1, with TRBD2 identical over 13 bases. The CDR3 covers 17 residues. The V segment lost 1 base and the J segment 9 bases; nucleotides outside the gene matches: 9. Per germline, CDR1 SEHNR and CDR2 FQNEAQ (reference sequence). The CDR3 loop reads CASSLGAGLAGFGEQFF. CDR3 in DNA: TGTGCCAGCAGCTTAGGTGCGGGACTAGCGGGATTTGGTGAGCAGTTCTTC.

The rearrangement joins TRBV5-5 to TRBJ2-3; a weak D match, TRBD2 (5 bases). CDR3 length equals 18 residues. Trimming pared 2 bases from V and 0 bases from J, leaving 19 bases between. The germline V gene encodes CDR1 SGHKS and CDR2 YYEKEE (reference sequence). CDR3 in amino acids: CASSFDLLSRDSTDTQYF. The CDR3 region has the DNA TGTGCCAGCAGCTTTGATTTACTGAGTCGGGATAGCACAGATACGCAGTATTTT.

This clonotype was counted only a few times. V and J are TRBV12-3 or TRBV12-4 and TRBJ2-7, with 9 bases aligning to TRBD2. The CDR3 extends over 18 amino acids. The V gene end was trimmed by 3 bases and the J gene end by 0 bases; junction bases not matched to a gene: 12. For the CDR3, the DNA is TGTGCCAGCAGTTTGCGCCTAGCGGGGCCCTATCTCTCCTACGAGCAGTACTTC. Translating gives CASSLRLAGPYLSYEQYF.

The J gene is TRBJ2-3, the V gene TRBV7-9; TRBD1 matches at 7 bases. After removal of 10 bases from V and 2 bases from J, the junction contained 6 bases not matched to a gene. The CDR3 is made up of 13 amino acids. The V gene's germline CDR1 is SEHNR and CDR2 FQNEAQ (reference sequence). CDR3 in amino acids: CATGTDFTDTQYF. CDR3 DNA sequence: TGTGCCACCGGGACAGATTTCACAGATACGCAGTATTTT.

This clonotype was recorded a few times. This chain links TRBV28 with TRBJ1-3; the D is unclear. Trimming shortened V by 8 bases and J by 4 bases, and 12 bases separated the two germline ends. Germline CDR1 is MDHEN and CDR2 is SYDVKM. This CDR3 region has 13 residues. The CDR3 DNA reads TGTGCCAGCCGGGGTTCATCGGGAAACACCATATATTTT. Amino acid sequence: CASRGSSGNTIYF.

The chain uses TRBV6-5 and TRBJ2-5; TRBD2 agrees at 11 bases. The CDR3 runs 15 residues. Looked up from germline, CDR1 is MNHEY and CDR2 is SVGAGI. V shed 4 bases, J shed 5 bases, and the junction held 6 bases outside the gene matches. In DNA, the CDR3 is TGTGCCAGCAGTTCCCCTAGCGGGAGGTTTGAGACCCAGTACTTC. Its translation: CASSSPSGRFETQYF.

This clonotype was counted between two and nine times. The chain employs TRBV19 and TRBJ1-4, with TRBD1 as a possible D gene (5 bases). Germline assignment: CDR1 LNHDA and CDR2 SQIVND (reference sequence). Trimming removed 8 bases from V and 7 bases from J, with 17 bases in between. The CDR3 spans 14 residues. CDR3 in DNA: TGTGCCAGTGGTACGGTAGGGGCTGGTGAAAAACTGTTTTTT. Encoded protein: CASGTVGAGEKLFF.

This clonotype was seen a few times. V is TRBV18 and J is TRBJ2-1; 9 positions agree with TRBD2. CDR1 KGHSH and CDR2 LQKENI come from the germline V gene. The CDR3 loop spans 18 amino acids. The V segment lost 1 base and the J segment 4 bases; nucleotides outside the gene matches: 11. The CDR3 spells CASSPRLPGLAGYNEQFF. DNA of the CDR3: TGTGCCAGCTCACCACGACTTCCGGGGCTAGCGGGGTACAATGAGCAGTTCTTC. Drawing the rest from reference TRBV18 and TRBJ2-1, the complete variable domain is NAGVMQNPRHLVRRRGQEARLRCSPMKGHSHVYWYRQLPEEGLKFMVYLQKENIIDESGMPKERFSAEFPKEGPSILRIQQVVRGDSAAYFCASSPRLPGLAGYNEQFFGPGTRLTVL.

The CDR3 DNA is TGTGCCAGCTCGTGGGTCGGGACAGACCATAATGAGCAGTTCTTC. Encoded protein: CASSWVGTDHNEQFF. The rearrangement joins TRBV27 to TRBJ2-1; 7 bases align to TRBD1. V lost 8 bases and J lost 7; bases outside the gene matches: 14. This CDR3 spans 15 amino acids. CDR1 and CDR2 (germline): MNHEY, SMNVEV (reference sequence).

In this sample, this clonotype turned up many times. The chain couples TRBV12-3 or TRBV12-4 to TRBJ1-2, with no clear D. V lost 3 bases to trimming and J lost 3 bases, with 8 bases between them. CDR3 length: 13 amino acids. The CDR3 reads CASSFGLDYGYTF. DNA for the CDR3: TGTGCCAGCAGTTTTGGGTTAGACTATGGCTACACCTTC.

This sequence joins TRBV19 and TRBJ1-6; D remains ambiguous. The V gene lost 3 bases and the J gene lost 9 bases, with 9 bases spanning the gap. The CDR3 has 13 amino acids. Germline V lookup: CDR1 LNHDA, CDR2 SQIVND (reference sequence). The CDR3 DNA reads TGTGCCAGTAGTATCCGGTCGGGTTCACCCCTCCACTTT. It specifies CASSIRSGSPLHF.

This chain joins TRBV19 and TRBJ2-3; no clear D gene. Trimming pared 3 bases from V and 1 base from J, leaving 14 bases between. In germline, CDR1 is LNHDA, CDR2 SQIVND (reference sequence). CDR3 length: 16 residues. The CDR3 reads CASSITTLEGTDTQYF. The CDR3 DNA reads TGTGCCAGTAGTATCACCACCCTAGAGGGCACAGATACGCAGTATTTT. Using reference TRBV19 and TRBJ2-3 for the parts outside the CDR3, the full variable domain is DGGITQSPKYLFRKEGQNVTLSCEQNLNHDAMYWYRQDPGQGLRLIYYSQIVNDFQKGDIAEGYSVSREKKESFPLTVTSAQKNPTAFYLCASSITTLEGTDTQYFGPGTRLTVL.

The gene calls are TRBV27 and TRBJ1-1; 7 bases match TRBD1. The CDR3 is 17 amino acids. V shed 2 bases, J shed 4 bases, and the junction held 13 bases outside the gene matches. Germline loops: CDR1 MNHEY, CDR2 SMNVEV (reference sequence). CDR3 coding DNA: TGTGCCAGCAGTTTAAGGGGAGGGGGCGAGTTGGTCACTGAAGCTTTCTTT. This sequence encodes CASSLRGGGELVTEAFF.

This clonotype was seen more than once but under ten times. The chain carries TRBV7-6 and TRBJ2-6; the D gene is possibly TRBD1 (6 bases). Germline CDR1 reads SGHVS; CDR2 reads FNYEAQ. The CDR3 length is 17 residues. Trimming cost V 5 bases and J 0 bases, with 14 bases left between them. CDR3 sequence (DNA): TGTGCCAGCAGCCCAGGGGTCTTAAACTCTGGGGCCAACGTCCTGACTTTC. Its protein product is CASSPGVLNSGANVLTF.